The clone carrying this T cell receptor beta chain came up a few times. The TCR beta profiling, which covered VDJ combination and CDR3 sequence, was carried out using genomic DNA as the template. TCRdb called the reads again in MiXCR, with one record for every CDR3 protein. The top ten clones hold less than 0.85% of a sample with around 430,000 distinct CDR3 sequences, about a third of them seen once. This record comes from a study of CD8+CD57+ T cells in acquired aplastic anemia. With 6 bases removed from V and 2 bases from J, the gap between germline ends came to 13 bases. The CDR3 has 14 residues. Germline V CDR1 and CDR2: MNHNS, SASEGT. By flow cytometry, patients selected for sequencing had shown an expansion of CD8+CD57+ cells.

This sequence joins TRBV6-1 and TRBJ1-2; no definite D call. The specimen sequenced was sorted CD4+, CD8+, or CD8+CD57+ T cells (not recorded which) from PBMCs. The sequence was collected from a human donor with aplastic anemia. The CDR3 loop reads CASSPGSTNYGYTF. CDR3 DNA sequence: TGTGCCAGCAGCCCTGGGAGCACCAACTATGGCTACACCTTC.